Listed here are 27 T cell receptor beta chains from one sample, sequenced in a study of cytomegalovirus exposure and HLA in healthy donors. The PCR ran on 60 Vbeta and 13 Jbeta primers. Profiling relied on immunoSEQ multiplex PCR, and the TCRdb table lists in-frame clones only, not all of them. This table has 200,000 to 250,000 clones, 82% appearing once. The sample was PBMCs. Every receptor here comes from a middle-aged woman in good health and CMV-seropositive.

The chain couples TRBV18 to TRBJ2-1; tentatively, D is TRBD2 (6 bases). Per the germline V gene, CDR1 is KGHSH and CDR2 is LQKENI. V was cut by 6 bases and J by 5 bases, with 17 bases left in between. The CDR3 loop spans 15 amino acids. The CDR3 DNA reads TGTGCCAGCTCCCCCGCGGGACGCGGAGACAATGAGCAGTTCTTC. Its translation: CASSPAGRGDNEQFF. Using reference TRBV18 and TRBJ2-1 for the parts outside the CDR3, the full variable domain is NAGVMQNPRHLVRRRGQEARLRCSPMKGHSHVYWYRQLPEEGLKFMVYLQKENIIDESGMPKERFSAEFPKEGPSILRIQQVVRGDSAAYFCASSPAGRGDNEQFFGPGTRLTVL.

The CDR3 reads CASSSSGLANHNEQFF. The CDR3 region has the DNA TGTGCCAGTAGTAGCTCCGGACTAGCGAACCACAATGAGCAGTTCTTC. The rearrangement joins TRBV19 to TRBJ2-1; 9 positions match TRBD2. The trim removed 4 bases at V and 5 bases at J, leaving 9 bases unmatched. The CDR3 contains 16 residues. Germline V gene lookup returns CDR1 LNHDA and CDR2 SQIVND (reference sequence).

V is TRBV19 and J is TRBJ1-5; no firm D call. The CDR3 extends over 15 amino acids. Germline V gene data show CDR1 as LNHDA and CDR2 as SQIVND (reference sequence). V lost 0 bases and J lost 0, with 6 bases in between. CDR3 sequence: CASSIDRYSNQPQHF. The CDR3 nucleotides read TGTGCCAGTAGTATAGATCGGTATAGCAATCAGCCCCAGCATTTT.

The chain combines TRBV7-2 with TRBJ2-1, with 8 nucleotides matching TRBD2. In germline, CDR1 is SGHTA, CDR2 FQGNSA. Trimming took 0 bases from V and 5 from J; bases not matched to a gene: 0. This CDR3 has 14 amino acids. CDR3 protein: CASSLAGLDNEQFF. Here the CDR3 DNA reads TGTGCCAGCAGCTTAGCGGGACTAGACAATGAGCAGTTCTTC. Full variable domain (outside the CDR3, taken from reference TRBV7-2 and TRBJ2-1): GAGVSQSPSNKVTEKGKDVELRCDPISGHTALYWYRQSLGQGLEFLIYFQGNSAPDKSGLPSDRFSAERTGGSVSTLTIQRTQQEDSAVYLCASSLAGLDNEQFFGPGTRLTVL.

CDR3 sequence: CASSLDPRGWEQYF. CDR3 in DNA: TGTGCCAGCAGCTTAGATCCCCGGGGATGGGAGCAGTACTTC. The genes are TRBV7-2 and TRBJ2-7; maybe TRBD2 (5 bases). Between the trimmed V and J ends, which lost 1 base and 7 bases, there was a span of 14 bases. This CDR3 contains 14 residues. The germline gives CDR1 SGHTA, CDR2 FQGNSA.

The rearrangement uses TRBV7-6 and TRBJ2-5, with D perhaps matching TRBD2 (5 bases). This CDR3 region has 14 residues. The V end lost 1 base, the J end lost 7 bases, and 13 bases lay between the germline ends. The germline CDR1 and CDR2 sequences are SGHVS and FNYEAQ. CDR3 amino acids: CASSLVREPGTQYF. The CDR3 DNA reads as TGTGCCAGCAGCTTAGTCCGGGAACCGGGGACCCAGTACTTC.

The V and J genes are TRBV7-9 and TRBJ1-4; 9 bases line up with TRBD1. This CDR3 has 16 amino acids. V was clipped by 5 bases and J by 2 bases; unmatched bases: 6. CDR1 and CDR2 from the germline V gene are SEHNR and FQNEAQ (reference sequence). Written as DNA, the CDR3 is TGTGCCAGCAGCCTCTTAGGACAGGGGACTAATGAAAAACTGTTTTTT. Translated, it gives CASSLLGQGTNEKLFF.

This chain uses TRBV7-9 with TRBJ1-5; D is uncertain. The germline CDR1 and CDR2 sequences are SEHNR and FQNEAQ (reference sequence). V dropped 5 bases and J dropped 7 bases, with 9 bases sitting between them. The CDR3 contains 12 residues. The DNA of the CDR3 is TGTGCCAGCAGCCCCGACACACAGCCCCAGCATTTT. Protein sequence: CASSPDTQPQHF.

A remark on this clone: Other nucleotide sequences in the sample specify the same CDR3. V gene TRBV9 combines with J gene TRBJ1-6; D unresolved. V dropped 4 bases and J dropped 0 bases, with 11 bases sitting between them. Germline-derived CDR1 and CDR2 are SGDLS and YYNGEE. CDR3 size: 16 residues. The CDR3 sequence is CASSSVIDSYNSPLHF. CDR3 coding DNA: TGTGCCAGCAGCTCCGTAATAGACTCCTATAATTCACCCCTCCACTTT.

This chain joins TRBV27 and TRBJ1-1; D perhaps matches TRBD1 (5 bases). Trimming cost V 1 base and J 4 bases, with 10 bases left between them. Germline V CDR1 and CDR2: MNHEY, SMNVEV (reference sequence). This CDR3 comprises 14 residues. The CDR3 DNA is TGTGCCAGCAGTTTATTCGGGGGGAGCACTGAAGCTTTCTTT. Protein product: CASSLFGGSTEAFF.

The genes are TRBV4-2 and TRBJ2-5; TRBD2 aligns across 7 bases. Germline-derived CDR1 and CDR2 are LGHNA and YNFKEQ. The CDR3 loop spans 18 amino acids. V dropped 0 bases and J dropped 4; count of bases not matched to a gene: 14. The chain's CDR3 is CASSQDLRSERGGETQYF. CDR3 nucleotide sequence: TGTGCCAGCAGCCAAGATTTAAGGTCGGAGCGGGGAGGAGAGACCCAGTACTTC.

This chain joins TRBV29-1 and TRBJ1-1; 8 bases agree with TRBD1. J lost 7 bases, V lost 7 bases, and 11 bases had no gene match. This CDR3 contains 13 residues. The germline V gene has CDR1 SQVTM and CDR2 ANQGSEA. DNA of the CDR3: TGCAGCGGCTCTCAGGGGGCTCGAGGTGAAGCTTTCTTT. Amino acid sequence: CSGSQGARGEAFF.

Remarks on this clone: One junction end does not reproduce the germline sequence, and a read error may be involved. The chain joins TRBV5-4 to TRBJ1-4; D call uncertain. In germline, CDR1 is SGHNT, CDR2 YYREEE (reference sequence). CDR3 length: 14 residues. The CDR3 is CASSLDLGGEKLFF. Here the CDR3 DNA reads TGTGCCAGCAGTTTGGACTTAGGAGGTGAAAAACTGTTTTTT.

The chain joins TRBV7-2 to TRBJ1-1; tentative D call: TRBD1 (5 bases). Germline V gives CDR1 SGHTA, CDR2 FQGNSA. This CDR3 is 13 amino acids long. V shed 6 bases and J shed 3 bases, with 11 bases lying between them. This CDR3 reads CASRFTGDTEAFF. For the CDR3, the DNA is TGTGCCAGCAGATTTACAGGAGACACTGAAGCTTTCTTT.

The V and J genes are TRBV6-1 and TRBJ2-2; 7 positions match TRBD2. The J segment lost 2 bases and the V segment lost 2 bases, leaving 5 bases of the junction unmatched. The CDR3 sequence is 16 residues long. Germline values: CDR1 MNHNS, CDR2 SASEGT. This CDR3 is CASSERASGNTGELFF. DNA for the CDR3: TGTGCCAGCAGTGAAAGGGCTAGCGGAAACACCGGGGAGCTGTTTTTT.

The genes are TRBV6-5 and TRBJ1-2, with a possible D match to TRBD1 (5 bases). The CDR3 sequence is 13 residues long. V lost 8 bases and J lost 7, with 17 bases in between. Germline CDR1 is MNHEY and CDR2 is SVGAGI. The CDR3 sequence is CASSQGSQRGYTF. Written as DNA, the CDR3 is TGTGCCAGCTCCCAGGGTTCTCAACGTGGCTACACCTTC.

The chain links TRBV4-1 to TRBJ2-2, with a weak D call TRBD2 (6 bases). There are 16 residues in the CDR3. V was cut by 0 bases and J by 9 bases, with 17 bases left in between. Germline-derived CDR1 and CDR2 are MGHRA and YSYEKL. In nucleotides, the CDR3 is TGCGCCAGCAGCCAAGATGAGGTGGCGGGAACACGGGAGCTGTTTTTT. Amino acid sequence: CASSQDEVAGTRELFF.

The chain carries TRBV5-3 and TRBJ1-2; 7 nucleotides align to TRBD1. TRBV5-3 is an ORF for which the function is uncertain. The CDR3 runs 18 residues. V lost 1 base to trimming and J lost 0 bases; unmatched junction nucleotides: 12. The CDR3 loop is CARSLPLDRLNTNYGYTF. DNA of the CDR3: TGTGCCAGAAGCTTGCCATTGGACAGGCTGAACACTAACTATGGCTACACCTTC.

Only one count was recorded for this clone. The rearrangement joins TRBV27 to TRBJ2-7; D is possibly TRBD1 (7 bases). Trimming cost V 9 bases and J 1 base, with 19 bases left between them. CDR1 and CDR2 from the germline V gene are MNHEY and SMNVEV (reference sequence). The CDR3 is 15 amino acids. CDR3 nucleotides: TGTGCCAGTCGGACTAACAGGGGCCAATCCTACGAGCAGTACTTC. It codes for CASRTNRGQSYEQYF.

As concerns this clone: At one boundary the junction diverges from the germline segment, which might be a read error. CDR3 sequence reads: CASSLGGRGPETQYF. The DNA of the CDR3 is TGTGCTAGCAGCTTGGGCGGGAGAGGTCCGGAGACCCAGTACTTC. The chain employs TRBV7-7 and TRBJ2-5; 7 nucleotides align to TRBD2. The CDR3 has 15 residues. The germline CDR1 and CDR2 sequences are SSHAT and FNYEAQ (reference sequence).

The CDR3 sequence: CASSLPLPPYMAEAFF. DNA for the CDR3: TGTGCCAGCAGTTTACCCCTCCCTCCCTATATGGCTGAAGCTTTCTTT. The chain is built from TRBV28 and TRBJ1-1; no definite D call. Germline V CDR1 and CDR2: MDHEN, SYDVKM. V was pared by 2 bases and J by 6 bases, with 19 bases between. The CDR3 is 16 amino acids.

The rearrangement joins TRBV6-5 to TRBJ2-7; tentative D call: TRBD2 (6 bases). V was cut by 6 bases and J by 5 bases, with 17 bases left in between. The CDR3 sequence is 14 residues long. Germline assignment: CDR1 MNHEY and CDR2 SVGAGI. In DNA form, the CDR3 reads TGTGCCAGCAGCCCCTCGGGGGTAGTCCACGAGCAGTACTTC. Translating gives CASSPSGVVHEQYF.

This chain joins TRBV7-9 and TRBJ2-5; D possibly corresponds to TRBD1 (5 bases). The last part of the DNA fits TRBJ2-7 better; the J call may be wrong. CDR3 length: 11 residues. The germline V gene encodes CDR1 SEHNR and CDR2 FQNEAQ (reference sequence). The CDR3 region is CASSYRGEQYF. The CDR3 DNA is TGTGCCAGCAGCTATAGGGGCGAGCAGTACTTC.

This sequence joins TRBV7-2 and TRBJ2-1; the match to TRBD1 covers 12 bases. V was clipped by 5 bases and J by 6 bases; unmatched bases: 8. The CDR3 sequence is 16 residues long. The germline CDR1 and CDR2 sequences are SGHTA and FQGNSA. Here the CDR3 reads CASSVKRDRGLNEQFF. The CDR3 nucleotides read TGTGCCAGCAGCGTTAAAAGGGACAGGGGGCTCAATGAGCAGTTCTTC.

The chain recombines TRBV4-1 with TRBJ1-4; 11 bases are a match to TRBD1. Germline V CDR1 and CDR2: MGHRA, YSYEKL. V lost 4 bases and J lost 7; bases outside the gene matches: 2. This CDR3 has 14 residues. The CDR3 protein is CASSLDRGPEKLFF. DNA of the CDR3: TGCGCCAGCAGCCTGGACAGGGGGCCTGAAAAACTGTTTTTT.

This sequence joins TRBV9 and TRBJ2-7, with 11 bases fitting TRBD2. The CDR3 is 16 residues long. Germline CDR1 and CDR2: SGDLS and YYNGEE. Trimming removed 2 bases from V and 2 bases from J; junction bases left unmatched: 6. CDR3 in DNA: TGTGCCAGCAGCGTGGGTAGCGGGGGGGCAACCTACGAGCAGTACTTC. It is translated as CASSVGSGGATYEQYF.

The rearrangement links TRBV29-1 to TRBJ2-5; 7 nucleotides align to TRBD1. The V and J ends lost 7 bases and 5 bases, in that order; junction bases with no gene match: 7. The germline V gene has CDR1 SQVTM and CDR2 ANQGSEA. There are 12 residues in the CDR3. The CDR3 DNA sequence: TGCAGCGCGGGACAGTGGGGCGAGACCCAGTACTTC. It translates to CSAGQWGETQYF.